This TCR beta chain was identified in a study of blood T cell repertoires in COVID-19. The CDR3 loop spans 16 amino acids. Germline V CDR1 and CDR2: LGHNA, YNFKEQ. V gave up 4 bases and J gave up 3 bases, with 18 bases separating them. Sequenced by immunoSEQ multiplex PCR; TCRdb stores in-frame clones only, minus some. The sample holds 250,000 or so clones; around 84% are singletons and the top ten take 3.5% to 5%. The V call is TRBV4-2, the J call TRBJ1-2; D is perhaps TRBD1 (5 bases). This TCR came from a man between 60 and 75 years old with acute or convalescent COVID-19. Sequencing was carried out using peripheral blood. CDR3 sequence reads: CASSPVDGAGDYGYTF. In DNA, the CDR3 is TGTGCCAGCAGCCCGGTCGACGGGGCGGGAGACTATGGCTACACCTTC.